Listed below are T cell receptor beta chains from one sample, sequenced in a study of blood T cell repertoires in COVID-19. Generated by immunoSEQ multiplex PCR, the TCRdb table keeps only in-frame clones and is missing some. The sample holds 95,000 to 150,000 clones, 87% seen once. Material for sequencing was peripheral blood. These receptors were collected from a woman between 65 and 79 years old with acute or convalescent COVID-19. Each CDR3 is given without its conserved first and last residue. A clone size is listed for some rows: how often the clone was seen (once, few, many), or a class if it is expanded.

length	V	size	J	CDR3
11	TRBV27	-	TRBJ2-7	ASSFQGYHEQY
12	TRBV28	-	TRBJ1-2	ASSPGTGRFGYT
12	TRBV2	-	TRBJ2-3	ASGDRGRTDTQY
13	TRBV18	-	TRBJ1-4	ASSPSTGVREKLF
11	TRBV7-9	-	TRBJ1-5	ASGQGSNQPQH
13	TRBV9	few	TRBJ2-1	ASSVDASANNEQF
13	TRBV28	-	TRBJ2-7	ASSLPGTPNYEQY
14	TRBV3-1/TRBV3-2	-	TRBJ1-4	ASSHPPGGTNEKLF
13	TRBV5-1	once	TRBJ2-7	ASTLSGGSSYEQY
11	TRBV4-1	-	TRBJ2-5	ASSRGSQETQY
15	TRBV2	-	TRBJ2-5	ASSTGLAGGRQETQY
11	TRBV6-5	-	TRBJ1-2	ASSSGGGNGYT
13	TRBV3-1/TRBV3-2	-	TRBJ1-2	ASSQETGSDYGYT
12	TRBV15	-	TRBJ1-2	ATSRDGSYGGYT
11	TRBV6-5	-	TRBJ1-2	ASSLGGARGYT
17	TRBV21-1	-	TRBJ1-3	ASSKEVPRRGASGNTIY
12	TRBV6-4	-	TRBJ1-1	ASRDNPGGTEAF
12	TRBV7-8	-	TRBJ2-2	ASGTGVNTGELF
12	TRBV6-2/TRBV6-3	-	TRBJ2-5	ASSPGSGGETQY
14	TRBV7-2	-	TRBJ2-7	ASSLVWPGGGDEQY
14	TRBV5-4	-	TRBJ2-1	ASSPRTGQGNNEQF
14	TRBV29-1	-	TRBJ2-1	SVNPSGRGQQNEQF
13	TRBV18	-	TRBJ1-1	ASSPRDREDSEAF
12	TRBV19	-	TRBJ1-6	ASSISGADSPLH
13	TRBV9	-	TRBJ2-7	ASSPLGAGGYEQY
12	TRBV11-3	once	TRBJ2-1	ATSSRYSYNEQF
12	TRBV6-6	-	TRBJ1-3	APAKQGVGNTIY
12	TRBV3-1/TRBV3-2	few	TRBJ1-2	ASSQGIGRYGYT
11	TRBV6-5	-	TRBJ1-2	ASSTGTIYGYT
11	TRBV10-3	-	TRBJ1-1	AISESTVLRAF
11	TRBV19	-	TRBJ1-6	ASRGASNSPLH
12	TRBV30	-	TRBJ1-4	ARRNRGPYEKLF
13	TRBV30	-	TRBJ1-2	AWSPRTAFIYGYT
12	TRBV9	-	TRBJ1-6	ASSVGEGDSPLH
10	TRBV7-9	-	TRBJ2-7	ASSSSSYEQY
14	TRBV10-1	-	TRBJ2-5	ASSPGLAGGQGTQY
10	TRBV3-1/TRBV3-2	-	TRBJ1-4	ASSPSVGHRF
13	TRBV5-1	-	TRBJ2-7	ASKLRDRGAYEQY
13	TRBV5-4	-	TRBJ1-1	ASSLARGLNTEAF
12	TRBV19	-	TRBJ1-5	ATAGTGGYQPQH
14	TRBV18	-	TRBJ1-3	ASSPAQAGSGNTIY
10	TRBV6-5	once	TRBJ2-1	ASSGSYNEQF
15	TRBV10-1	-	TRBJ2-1	ASSDAAGGTLYNEQF
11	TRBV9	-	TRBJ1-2	ASSVRTGYGYT
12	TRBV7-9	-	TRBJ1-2	ASSLGGLGYGYT
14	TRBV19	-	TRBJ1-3	ASSISLPSSGNTIY
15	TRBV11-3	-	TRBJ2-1	ASSLIWDRSSYNEQF
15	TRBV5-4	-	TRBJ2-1	ASRTGLAGGGRNEQF
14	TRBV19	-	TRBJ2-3	ASSILAGNAGDTQY
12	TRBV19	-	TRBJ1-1	ASSSTIAGTEAF
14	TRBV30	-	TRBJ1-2	AWSPPLGRGNYGYT
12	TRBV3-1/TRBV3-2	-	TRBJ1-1	ASSPRDNIEEAF
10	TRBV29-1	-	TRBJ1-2	SVDPVGDGYT
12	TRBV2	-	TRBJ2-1	ASSYRDLNNEQF
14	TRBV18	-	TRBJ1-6	ASSPGLDRGTSPLH